This T cell receptor (beta chain) was found in a study of regulatory T cells in long-lasting Graves disease. This clonotype was picked up a small number of times. As yet, its antigen is unknown. The authors built TCR beta libraries using iRepertoire HTBI primers and Arm-PCR of CDR3 regions. Using its own MiXCR run on the multiplex PCR reads, TCRdb lists one record per CDR3 protein. This sample has roughly 500,000 distinct CDR3 sequences, with about 15% found just once. Time point in this sample: newly diagnosed GD, antithyroid drugs for less than 3 months. After RNA was extracted from PBMCs, the TCR library was made from it. Guidelines of the American Thyroid Association were used to diagnose Graves' disease. General study points: Persistent Graves' patients showed reduced TCR diversity versus newly diagnosed patients.

The CDR3 sequence is 13 residues long. Trimming shortened V by 6 bases and J by 1 base, and 9 bases separated the two germline ends. Another study also made use of these data, one on T cells in Graves' hyperthyroidism and ophthalmopathy. This second study says: When the TCR CDR3 underwent first-round RT-PCR, the HTBI primer set was used.

Source: peripheral blood mononuclear cells (PBMCs), taken at new diagnosis, from a patient treated with antithyroid drugs. V and J are TRBV12-3 or TRBV12-4 and TRBJ2-5; D not certain. This receptor was taken from a woman between 50 and 59 years old with Graves disease. The CDR3, as DNA: TGTGCCAGCAGGATGGGCCTCCAAGAGACCCAGTACTTC. Translated, it gives CASRMGLQETQYF.